These 8 T cell receptor beta chains were all obtained from the same sample, sequenced in a study of blood T cell repertoires in COVID-19. Produced via immunoSEQ multiplex PCR; TCRdb's table is partial and in-frame only. The sample has around 140,000 clones, about 89% seen once. The sequencing sample was made of peripheral blood. Receptors were obtained from a woman between 65 and 79 years old with COVID-19, enrolled during active disease.

J is TRBJ2-7 and V is TRBV6-5; the match to TRBD1 covers 11 bases. V lost 0 bases and J lost 7; bases outside the gene matches: 5. Germline V lookup: CDR1 MNHEY, CDR2 SVGAGI. The CDR3 is made up of 15 amino acids. In DNA, the CDR3 is TGTGCCAGCAGTTACTCGGTCGGACAGGGGGCAGAGCAGTACTTC. Translating it yields CASSYSVGQGAEQYF.

The gene calls are TRBV11-2 and TRBJ2-7, with D maybe TRBD2 (6 bases). V lost 7 bases, J lost 0 bases, and 19 bases lay in between. The germline CDR1 and CDR2 sequences are SGHAT and FQNNGV. The CDR3 runs to 16 residues. The CDR3 coding sequence is TGTGCCAGCACCTTCCAGGCGGGGTTGAGCTCCTACGAGCAGTACTTC. This codes for CASTFQAGLSSYEQYF.

The CDR3 DNA follows: TGTGCCACCAGCAGAGATAGGGGGACAGCTGTCGAAGAGACCCAGTACTTC. Translated: CATSRDRGTAVEETQYF. This sequence joins TRBV15 and TRBJ2-5; 7 bases are a match to TRBD1. The CDR3 runs 17 residues. V lost 0 bases to trimming and J lost 3 bases; unmatched junction nucleotides: 10. Germline lookup yields CDR1 LNHNV and CDR2 YYDKDF (reference sequence).

The chain employs TRBV7-3 and TRBJ2-1, with D unclear. Trimming removed 5 bases from V and 6 bases from J, with 14 bases in between. This CDR3 comprises 14 residues. The V gene's germline CDR1 is SGHTA and CDR2 FQGTGA. CDR3 DNA sequence: TGTGCCAGCAGCGAGGCTTTGCCATTCAATGAGCAGTTCTTC. Translation: CASSEALPFNEQFF.

CDR3 sequence (DNA): TGCGCCAGCAGCACGGGTTCGGGATTGGGCTACACCTTC. Protein: CASSTGSGLGYTF. The rearrangement uses TRBV5-1 and TRBJ1-2; no definite D call. V dropped 4 bases and J dropped 8 bases, with 15 bases sitting between them. Looked up from germline, CDR1 is SGHRS and CDR2 is YFSETQ. The CDR3 is 13 residues long.

This clone was counted once. Compared with germline, one end of the junction differs, possibly owing to a read error. The rearrangement joins TRBV7-9 to TRBJ2-7; 7 nucleotides match TRBD2. The germline CDR1 and CDR2 sequences are SEHNR and FQNEAQ (reference sequence). The CDR3 sequence is 15 residues long. The CDR3 DNA reads TGTGCCAGCAGCCTAGCGGCTTCAAGCTCCTACGAGCAGTACTTC. This translates into CASSLAASSSYEQYF.

This chain joins TRBV29-1 and TRBJ2-3; D is undetermined. The V and J ends lost 0 bases and 10 bases respectively, with 5 bases between them. The CDR3 has 10 amino acids. CDR1 is SQVTM, CDR2 ANQGSEA, per germline. The CDR3 here is CSVEESAQYF. The DNA for the CDR3 is TGCAGCGTTGAAGAATCCGCGCAGTATTTT.

This rearrangement joins TRBV4-1 to TRBJ1-4; unclear D gene. V was clipped by 1 base and J by 8 bases, with 11 bases between them. The CDR3 runs 14 residues. CDR1 and CDR2 (germline): MGHRA, YSYEKL. The CDR3 protein is CASSQAPTSEKLFF. The CDR3 nucleotides are TGCGCCAGCAGCCAAGCCCCGACAAGCGAAAAACTGTTTTTT.